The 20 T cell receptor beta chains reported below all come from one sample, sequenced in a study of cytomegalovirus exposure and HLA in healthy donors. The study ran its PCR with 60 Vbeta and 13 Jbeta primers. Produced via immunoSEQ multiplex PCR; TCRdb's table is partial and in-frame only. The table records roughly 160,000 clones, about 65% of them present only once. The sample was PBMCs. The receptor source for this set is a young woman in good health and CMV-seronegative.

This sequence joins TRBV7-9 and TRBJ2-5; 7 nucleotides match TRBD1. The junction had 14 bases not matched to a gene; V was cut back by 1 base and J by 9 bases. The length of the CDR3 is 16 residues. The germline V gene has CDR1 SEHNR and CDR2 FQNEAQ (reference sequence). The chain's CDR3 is CASSLGTGAGVRAQYF. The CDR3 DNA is TGTGCCAGCAGCTTAGGGACAGGAGCTGGTGTGAGGGCCCAGTACTTC.

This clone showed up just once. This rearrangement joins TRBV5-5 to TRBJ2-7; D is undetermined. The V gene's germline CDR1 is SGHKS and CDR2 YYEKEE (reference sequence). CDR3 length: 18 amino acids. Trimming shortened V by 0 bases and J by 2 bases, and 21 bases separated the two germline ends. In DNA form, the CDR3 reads TGTGCCAGCAGCTTGGGCGTTTTTATCTCGAGTCAAACCTACGAGCAGTACTTC. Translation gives CASSLGVFISSQTYEQYF.

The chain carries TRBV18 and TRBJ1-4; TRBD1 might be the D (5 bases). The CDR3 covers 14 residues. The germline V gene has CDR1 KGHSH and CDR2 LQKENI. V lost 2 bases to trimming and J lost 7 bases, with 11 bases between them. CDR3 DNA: TGTGCCAGCTCACCAACAGGTCAGGCTGAAAAACTGTTTTTT. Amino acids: CASSPTGQAEKLFF. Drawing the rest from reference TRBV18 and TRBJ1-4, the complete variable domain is NAGVMQNPRHLVRRRGQEARLRCSPMKGHSHVYWYRQLPEEGLKFMVYLQKENIIDESGMPKERFSAEFPKEGPSILRIQQVVRGDSAAYFCASSPTGQAEKLFFGSGTQLSVL.

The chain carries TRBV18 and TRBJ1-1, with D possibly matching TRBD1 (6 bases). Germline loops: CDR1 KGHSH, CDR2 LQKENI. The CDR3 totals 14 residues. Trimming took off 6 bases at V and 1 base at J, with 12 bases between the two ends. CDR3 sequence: CASSETGQNTEAFF. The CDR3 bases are TGTGCCAGCTCGGAAACAGGGCAGAACACTGAAGCTTTCTTT.

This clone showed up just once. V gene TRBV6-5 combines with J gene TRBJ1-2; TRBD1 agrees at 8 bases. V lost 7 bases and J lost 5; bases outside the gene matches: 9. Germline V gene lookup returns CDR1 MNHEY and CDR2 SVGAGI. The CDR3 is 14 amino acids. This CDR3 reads CASNAGGGRYGYTF. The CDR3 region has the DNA TGTGCCAGCAATGCAGGGGGCGGGCGTTATGGCTACACCTTC.

This CDR3 reads CAWRGAGEGDTQYF. The CDR3 DNA reads TGTGCCTGGAGGGGGGCAGGGGAAGGAGATACGCAGTATTTT. J is TRBJ2-3 and V is TRBV30; D may be TRBD1 (6 bases). The CDR3 sequence is 14 residues long. Germline values: CDR1 GTSNPN, CDR2 SVGIG (reference sequence). The germline V and J ends were trimmed by 3 bases and 5 bases, with 15 bases remaining between them. The entire variable domain, with the rest obtained from reference TRBV30 and TRBJ2-3, is as follows: SQTIHQWPATLVQPVGSPLSLECTVEGTSNPNLYWYRQAAGRGLQLLFYSVGIGQISSEVPQNLSASRPQDRQFILSSKKLLLSDSGFYLCAWRGAGEGDTQYFGPGTRLTVL.

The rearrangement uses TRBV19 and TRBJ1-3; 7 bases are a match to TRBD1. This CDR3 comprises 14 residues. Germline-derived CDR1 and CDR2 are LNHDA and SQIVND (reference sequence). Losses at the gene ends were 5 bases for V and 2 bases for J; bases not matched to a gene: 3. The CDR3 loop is CASSFQGAGNTIYF. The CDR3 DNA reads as TGTGCCAGTAGTTTCCAGGGGGCTGGAAACACCATATATTTT. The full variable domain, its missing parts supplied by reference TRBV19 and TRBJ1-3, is DGGITQSPKYLFRKEGQNVTLSCEQNLNHDAMYWYRQDPGQGLRLIYYSQIVNDFQKGDIAEGYSVSREKKESFPLTVTSAQKNPTAFYLCASSFQGAGNTIYFGEGSWLTVV.

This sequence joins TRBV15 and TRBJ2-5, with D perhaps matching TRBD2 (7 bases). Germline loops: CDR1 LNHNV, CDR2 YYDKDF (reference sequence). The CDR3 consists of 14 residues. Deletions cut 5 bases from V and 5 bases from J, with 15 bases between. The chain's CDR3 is CATSAGAARETQYF. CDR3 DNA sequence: TGTGCCACCAGCGCGGGGGCCGCCCGGGAGACCCAGTACTTC.

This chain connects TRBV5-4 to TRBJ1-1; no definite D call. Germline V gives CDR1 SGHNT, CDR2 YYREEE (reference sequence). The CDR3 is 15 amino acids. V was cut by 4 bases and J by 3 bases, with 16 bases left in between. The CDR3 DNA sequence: TGTGCCAGCAGCCCTTGGGTCGGAGATGACACTGAAGCTTTCTTT. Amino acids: CASSPWVGDDTEAFF.

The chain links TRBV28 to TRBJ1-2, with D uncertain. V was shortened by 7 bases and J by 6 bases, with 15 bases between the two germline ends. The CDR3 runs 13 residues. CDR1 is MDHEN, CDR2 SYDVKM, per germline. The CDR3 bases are TGTGCCAGCAACTCACAGAATTGGGATGGCTACACCTTC. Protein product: CASNSQNWDGYTF.

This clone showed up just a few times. In DNA form, the CDR3 reads TGTGCCAGCAGTAGTGAATCGGTAGCCCACTACACTAGCGGGACCTCCTACGAGCAGTACTTC. As protein: CASSSESVAHYTSGTSYEQYF. The gene calls are TRBV2 and TRBJ2-7; TRBD2 aligns across 10 bases. Trimming removed 5 bases from V and 0 bases from J; junction bases left unmatched: 22. Germline loops: CDR1 SNHLY, CDR2 FYNNEI. The CDR3 runs 21 residues.

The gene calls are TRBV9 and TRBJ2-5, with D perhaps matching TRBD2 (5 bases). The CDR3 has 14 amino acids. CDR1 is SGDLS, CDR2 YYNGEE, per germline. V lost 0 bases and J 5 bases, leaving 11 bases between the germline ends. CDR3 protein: CASSVAGLLETQYF. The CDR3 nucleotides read TGTGCCAGCAGCGTAGCCGGACTTCTGGAGACCCAGTACTTC.

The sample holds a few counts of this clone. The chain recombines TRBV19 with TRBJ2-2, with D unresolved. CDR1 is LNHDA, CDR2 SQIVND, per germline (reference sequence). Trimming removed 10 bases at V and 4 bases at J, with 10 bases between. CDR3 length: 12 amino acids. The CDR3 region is CATEILTGELFF. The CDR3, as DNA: TGTGCCACCGAGATCCTCACCGGGGAGCTGTTTTTT. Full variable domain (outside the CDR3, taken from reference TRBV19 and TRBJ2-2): DGGITQSPKYLFRKEGQNVTLSCEQNLNHDAMYWYRQDPGQGLRLIYYSQIVNDFQKGDIAEGYSVSREKKESFPLTVTSAQKNPTAFYLCATEILTGELFFGEGSRLTVL.

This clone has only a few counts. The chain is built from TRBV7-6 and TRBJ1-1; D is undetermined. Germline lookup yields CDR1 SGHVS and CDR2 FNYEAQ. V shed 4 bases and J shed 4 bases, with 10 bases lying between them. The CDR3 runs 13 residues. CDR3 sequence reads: CASSSVEGTEAFF. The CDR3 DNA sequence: TGTGCCAGCAGCTCAGTGGAGGGCACTGAAGCTTTCTTT. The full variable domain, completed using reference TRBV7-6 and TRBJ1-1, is GAGVSQSPRYKVTKRGQDVALRCDPISGHVSLYWYRQALGQGPEFLTYFNYEAQQDKSGLPNDRFSAERPEGSISTLTIQRTEQRDSAMYRCASSSVEGTEAFFGQGTRLTVV.

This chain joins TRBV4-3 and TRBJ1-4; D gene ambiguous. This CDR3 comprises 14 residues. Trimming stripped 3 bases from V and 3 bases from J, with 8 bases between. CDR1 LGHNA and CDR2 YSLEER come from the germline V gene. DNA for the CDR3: TGCGCCAGCAGCCAGGGAGGTCCTAATGAAAAACTGTTTTTT. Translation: CASSQGGPNEKLFF.

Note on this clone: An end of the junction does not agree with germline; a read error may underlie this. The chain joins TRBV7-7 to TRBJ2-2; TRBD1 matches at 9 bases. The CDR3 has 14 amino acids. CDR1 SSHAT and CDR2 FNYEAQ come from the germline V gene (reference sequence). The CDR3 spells CASSRTGEVGELFF. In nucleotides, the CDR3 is TGTGCTAGCAGCCGGACAGGGGAAGTCGGGGAGCTGTTTTTT.

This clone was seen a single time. The CDR3 DNA sequence: TGCAGCGTTGACCCATCCCGGACTAGCGGGCTAGAGACCCAGTACTTC. This translates into CSVDPSRTSGLETQYF. The chain couples TRBV29-1 to TRBJ2-5, with 11 bases identical to TRBD2. Germline V gene lookup returns CDR1 SQVTM and CDR2 ANQGSEA. The CDR3 has 16 residues. With V trimmed by 3 bases and J by 4 bases, 10 bases remained unmatched.

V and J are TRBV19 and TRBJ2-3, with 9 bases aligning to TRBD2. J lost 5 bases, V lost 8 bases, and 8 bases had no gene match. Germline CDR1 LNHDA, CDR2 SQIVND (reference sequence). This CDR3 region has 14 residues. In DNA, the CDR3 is TGTGCCAGTGCGGCTAGCGGGGTTTTAGATACGCAGTATTTT. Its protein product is CASAASGVLDTQYF.

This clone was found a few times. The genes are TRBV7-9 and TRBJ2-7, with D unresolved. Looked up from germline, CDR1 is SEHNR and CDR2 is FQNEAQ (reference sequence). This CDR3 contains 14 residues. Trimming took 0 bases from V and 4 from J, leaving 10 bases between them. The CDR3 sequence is CASSLAAVRYEQYF. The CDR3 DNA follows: TGTGCCAGCAGCTTAGCGGCGGTGCGTTACGAGCAGTACTTC.

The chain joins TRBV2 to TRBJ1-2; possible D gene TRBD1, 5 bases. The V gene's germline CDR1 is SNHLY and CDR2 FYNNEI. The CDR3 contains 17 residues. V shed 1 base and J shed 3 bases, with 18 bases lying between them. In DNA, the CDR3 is TGTGCCAGCAGTGAAGTTGTCGGGCGCAGGGAGGACTATGGCTACACCTTC. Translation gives CASSEVVGRREDYGYTF.